Here is one T cell receptor beta chain with its context. Antigen unknown. Trimming left V 2 bases short and J 5 bases short, with 15 bases between. Germline CDR1 and CDR2: LGHNA and YSLEER. CDR3 length equals 15 residues. The data are from a study of PD-1 blockade in classical Hodgkin lymphoma. Each patient relapsed following autologous stem cell transplantation, and prior brentuximab vedotin exposure differed. TCRdb's table, derived via immunoSEQ multiplex PCR, lists solely in-frame clones and lacks some. Of some 25,000 clones listed, almost 85% are singletons. Study-wide results and caveats: Whereas CD4+ TCR diversity had risen significantly by C4D1, CD8+ TCR diversity had not.

This TCR came from a human donor with classical Hodgkin lymphoma. The chain is built from TRBV4-3 and TRBJ2-5, with a tentative D call TRBD1 (6 bases). The specimen comprised peripheral blood mononuclear cells (PBMCs), sampled before the second cycle of nivolumab. CDR3 sequence (DNA): TGCGCCAGCAGCCAACAACCGGGACACAGGGAGACCCAGTACTTC. This codes for CASSQQPGHRETQYF.